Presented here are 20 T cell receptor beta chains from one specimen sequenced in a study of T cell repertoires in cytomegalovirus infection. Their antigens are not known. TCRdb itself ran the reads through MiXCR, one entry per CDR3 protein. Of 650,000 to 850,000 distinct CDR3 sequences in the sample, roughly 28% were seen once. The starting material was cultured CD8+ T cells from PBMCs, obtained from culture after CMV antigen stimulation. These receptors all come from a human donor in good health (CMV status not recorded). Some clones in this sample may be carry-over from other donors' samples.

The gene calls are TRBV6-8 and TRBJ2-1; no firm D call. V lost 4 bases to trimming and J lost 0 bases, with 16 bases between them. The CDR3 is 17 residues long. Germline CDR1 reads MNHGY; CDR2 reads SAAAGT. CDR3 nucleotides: TGTGCCAGCAGTTTCCTACGTAAGGAGAGCTCCTACAATGAGCAGTTCTTC. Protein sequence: CASSFLRKESSYNEQFF.

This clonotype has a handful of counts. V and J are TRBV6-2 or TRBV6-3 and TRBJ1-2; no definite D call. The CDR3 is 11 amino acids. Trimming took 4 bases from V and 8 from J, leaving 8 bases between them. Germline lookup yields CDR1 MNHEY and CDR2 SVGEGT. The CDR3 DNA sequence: TGTGCCAGCAGTTCTCTATCGGGCTACACCTTC. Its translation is CASSSLSGYTF.

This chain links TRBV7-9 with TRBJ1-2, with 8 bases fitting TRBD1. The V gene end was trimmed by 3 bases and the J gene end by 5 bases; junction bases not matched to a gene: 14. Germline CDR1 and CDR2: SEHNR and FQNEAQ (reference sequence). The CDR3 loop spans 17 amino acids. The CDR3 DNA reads TGTGCCAGCAGCTTGAGCTTCGGACAGGGAGGGGATTATGGCTACACCTTC. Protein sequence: CASSLSFGQGGDYGYTF.

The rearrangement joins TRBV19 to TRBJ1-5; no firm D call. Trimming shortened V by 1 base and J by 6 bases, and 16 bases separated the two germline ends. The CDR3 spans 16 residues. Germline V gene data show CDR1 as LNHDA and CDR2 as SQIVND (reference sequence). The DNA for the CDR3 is TGTGCCAGTAGTATAGTCCAGAGTAGCGGAGCTCAGCCCCAGCATTTT. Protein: CASSIVQSSGAQPQHF.

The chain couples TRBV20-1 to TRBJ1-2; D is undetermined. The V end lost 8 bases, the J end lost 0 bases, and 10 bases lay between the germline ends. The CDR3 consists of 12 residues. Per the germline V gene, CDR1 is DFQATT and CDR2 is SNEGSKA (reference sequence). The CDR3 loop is CSSYKTNYGYTF. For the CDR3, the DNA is TGCAGTTCTTACAAGACTAACTATGGCTACACCTTC.

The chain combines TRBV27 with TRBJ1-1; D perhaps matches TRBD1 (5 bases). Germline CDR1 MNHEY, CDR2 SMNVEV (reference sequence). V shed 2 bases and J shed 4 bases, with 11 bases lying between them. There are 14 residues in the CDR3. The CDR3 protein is CASSLVGGVTEAFF. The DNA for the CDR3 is TGTGCCAGCAGTTTAGTGGGGGGGGTCACTGAAGCTTTCTTT.

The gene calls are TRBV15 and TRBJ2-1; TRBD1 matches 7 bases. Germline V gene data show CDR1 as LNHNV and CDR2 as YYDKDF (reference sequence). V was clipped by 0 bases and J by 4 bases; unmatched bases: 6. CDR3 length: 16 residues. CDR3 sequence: CATSRDPGTAYNEQFF. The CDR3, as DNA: TGTGCCACCAGCAGAGATCCTGGGACAGCATACAATGAGCAGTTCTTC.

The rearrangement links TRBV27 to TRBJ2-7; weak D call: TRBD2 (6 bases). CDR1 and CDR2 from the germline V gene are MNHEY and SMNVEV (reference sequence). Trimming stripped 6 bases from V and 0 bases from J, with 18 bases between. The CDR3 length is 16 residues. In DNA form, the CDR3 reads TGTGCCAGCAGCTGGAAACCGACTAGTAGCTCCTACGAGCAGTACGTC. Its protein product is CASSWKPTSSSYEQYV.

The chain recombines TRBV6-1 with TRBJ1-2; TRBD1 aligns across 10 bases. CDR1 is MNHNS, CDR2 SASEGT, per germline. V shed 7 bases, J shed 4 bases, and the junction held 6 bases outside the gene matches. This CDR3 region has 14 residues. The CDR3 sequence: CASIDRGHAYGYTF. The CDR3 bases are TGTGCCAGCATAGACAGGGGGCACGCCTATGGCTACACCTTC.

CDR3 in DNA: TGTGCCAGCAGTGAAGTGGGACAGGCCTCGGCAACTAATGAAAAACTGTTTTTT. Amino acid sequence: CASSEVGQASATNEKLFF. The chain links TRBV2 to TRBJ1-4; 8 nucleotides line up with TRBD1. Germline V gene sequence: CDR1 SNHLY, CDR2 FYNNEI. Germline trimming cut 1 base from V and 0 bases from J; bases unmatched to any gene: 7. This CDR3 has 18 amino acids. Complete variable domain (other parts from reference TRBV2 and TRBJ1-4): EPEVTQTPSHQVTQMGQEVILRCVPISNHLYFYWYRQILGQKVEFLVSFYNNEISEKSEIFDDQFSVERPDGSNFTLKIRSTKLEDSAMYFCASSEVGQASATNEKLFFGSGTQLSVL.

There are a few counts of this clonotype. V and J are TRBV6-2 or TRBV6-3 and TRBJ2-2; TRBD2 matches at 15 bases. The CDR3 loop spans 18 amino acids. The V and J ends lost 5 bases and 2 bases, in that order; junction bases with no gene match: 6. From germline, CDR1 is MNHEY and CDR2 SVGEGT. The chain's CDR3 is CASSPRTSGGANTGELFF. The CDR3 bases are TGTGCCAGCAGTCCGCGGACTAGCGGGGGGGCCAACACCGGGGAGCTGTTTTTT.

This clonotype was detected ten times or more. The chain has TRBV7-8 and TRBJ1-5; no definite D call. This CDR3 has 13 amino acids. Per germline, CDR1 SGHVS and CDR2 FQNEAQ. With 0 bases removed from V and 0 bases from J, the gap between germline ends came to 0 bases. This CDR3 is CASSLASNQPQHF. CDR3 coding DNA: TGTGCCAGCAGCTTAGCTAGCAATCAGCCCCAGCATTTT.

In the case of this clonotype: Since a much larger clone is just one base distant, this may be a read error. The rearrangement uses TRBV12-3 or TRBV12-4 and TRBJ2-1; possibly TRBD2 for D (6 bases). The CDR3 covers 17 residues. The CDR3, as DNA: TGTGCCAGCAGTTTTAATTTGGCGGGACGAACCTACTATGAGCAGTTCTTC. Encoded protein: CASSFNLAGRTYYEQFF.

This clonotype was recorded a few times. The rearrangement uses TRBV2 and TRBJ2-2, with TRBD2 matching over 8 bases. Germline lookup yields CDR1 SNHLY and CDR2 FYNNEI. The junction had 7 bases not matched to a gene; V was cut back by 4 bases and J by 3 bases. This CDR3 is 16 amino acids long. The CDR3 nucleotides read TGTGCCAGCAGTGGTTCGGGAGGGGTCTACACCGGGGAGCTGTTTTTT. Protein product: CASSGSGGVYTGELFF.

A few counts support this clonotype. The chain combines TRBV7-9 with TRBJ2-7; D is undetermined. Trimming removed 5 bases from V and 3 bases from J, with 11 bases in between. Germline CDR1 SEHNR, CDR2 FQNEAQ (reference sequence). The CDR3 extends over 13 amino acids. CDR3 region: CASSKKDFYEQYV. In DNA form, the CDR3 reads TGTGCCAGCAGCAAAAAGGATTTCTACGAGCAGTACGTC.

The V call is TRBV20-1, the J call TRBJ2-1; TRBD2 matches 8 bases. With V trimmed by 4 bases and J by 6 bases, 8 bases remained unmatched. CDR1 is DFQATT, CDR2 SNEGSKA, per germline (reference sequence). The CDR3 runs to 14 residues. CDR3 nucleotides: TGCAGTGCTAAAGGAGGGAGCGGGGGCAATGAGCAGTTCTTC. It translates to CSAKGGSGGNEQFF.

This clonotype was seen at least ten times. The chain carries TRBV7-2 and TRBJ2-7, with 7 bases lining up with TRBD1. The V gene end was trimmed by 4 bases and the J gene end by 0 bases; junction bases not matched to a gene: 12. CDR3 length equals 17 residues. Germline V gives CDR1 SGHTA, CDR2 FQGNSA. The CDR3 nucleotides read TGTGCCAGCAGCTCAAATCCCCGGGACAGCTCCTCCTACGAGCAGTACTTC. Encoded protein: CASSSNPRDSSSYEQYF.

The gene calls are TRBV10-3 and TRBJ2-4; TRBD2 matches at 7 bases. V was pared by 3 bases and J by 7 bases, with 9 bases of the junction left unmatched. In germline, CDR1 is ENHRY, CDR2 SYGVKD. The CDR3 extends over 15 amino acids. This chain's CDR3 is CAISDGGMAGNIQYF. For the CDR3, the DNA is TGTGCCATCAGTGACGGGGGGATGGCAGGCAACATTCAGTACTTC.

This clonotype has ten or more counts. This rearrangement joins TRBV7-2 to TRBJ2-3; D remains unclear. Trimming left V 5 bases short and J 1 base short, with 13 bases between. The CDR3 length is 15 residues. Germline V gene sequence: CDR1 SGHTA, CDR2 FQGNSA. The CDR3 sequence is CASSKDPLGTDTQYF. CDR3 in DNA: TGTGCCAGCAGCAAGGACCCCCTTGGCACAGATACGCAGTATTTT.

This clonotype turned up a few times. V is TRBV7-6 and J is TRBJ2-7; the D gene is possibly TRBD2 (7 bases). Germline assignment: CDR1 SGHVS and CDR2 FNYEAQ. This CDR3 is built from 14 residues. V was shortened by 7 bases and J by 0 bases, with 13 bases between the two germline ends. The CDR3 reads CASTGRGPSYEQYF. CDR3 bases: TGTGCCAGCACCGGGCGGGGGCCCTCCTACGAGCAGTACTTC.